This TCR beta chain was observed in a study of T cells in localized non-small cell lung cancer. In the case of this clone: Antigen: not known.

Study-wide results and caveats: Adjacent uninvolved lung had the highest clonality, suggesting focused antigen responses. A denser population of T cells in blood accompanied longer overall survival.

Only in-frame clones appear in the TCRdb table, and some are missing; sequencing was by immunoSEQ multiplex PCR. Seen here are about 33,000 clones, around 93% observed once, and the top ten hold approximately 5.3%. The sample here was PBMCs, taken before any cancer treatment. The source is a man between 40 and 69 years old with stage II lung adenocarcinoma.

In DNA form, the CDR3 reads TGCGCCAGCAGCCAAGACGCGGCAGCCGCAGGTATCCATGGCTACACCTTC. This translates into CASSQDAAAAGIHGYTF. The J gene is TRBJ1-2, the V gene TRBV4-3; D not resolved. In germline, CDR1 is LGHNA, CDR2 YSLEER. The CDR3 runs to 17 residues. The V end was cut by 0 bases, the J end by 6 bases, with 20 bases between.